The clone carrying this T cell receptor (beta chain) was counted only a few times. Its antigen is unidentified. CDR3 size: 14 residues. Germline V gene sequence: CDR1 MDHEN, CDR2 SYDVKM. With 6 bases removed from V and 5 bases from J, the gap between germline ends came to 16 bases. The data were taken from a study of beta chain features in type 1 diabetes. Study-wide results and caveats: In all four CD4+ subsets, TCRB CDR3 length was significantly, moderately reduced in type 1 diabetes.

The investigators reverse transcribed all of the isolated RNA, so they sequenced expressed TCRB transcripts. The assay was immunoSEQ multiplex PCR, and TCRdb's table has in-frame clones only and misses some. The data hold roughly 730,000 clones, with under 15% observed a single time. Material: naive CD4+ T cells from blood. The chain couples TRBV28 to TRBJ1-2; D perhaps matches TRBD1 (6 bases). The receptor's source is a man aged 18-30 years with type 1 diabetes. The CDR3 coding sequence is TGTGCCAGCAGCTTGGGGGGCGCGAGGTATGGCTACACCTTC. Residues: CASSLGGARYGYTF.